These 14 T cell receptor beta chains were all obtained from the same sample, sequenced in a study of identical twins. TCRdb independently ran MiXCR on the 5' RACE reads; one entry per CDR3 protein. The table has roughly 1.6 million distinct CDR3 sequences, under 35% seen once. The sample taken for sequencing was cord blood. Receptors were obtained from a newborn girl in good health.

CDR3: CSGTGGNTEAFF. The CDR3 DNA reads as TGCAGTGGAACAGGGGGGAACACTGAAGCTTTCTTT. This rearrangement joins TRBV20-1 to TRBJ1-1; 8 nucleotides agree with TRBD1. In germline, CDR1 is DFQATT, CDR2 SNEGSKA (reference sequence). V gave up 7 bases and J gave up 1 base; unmatched junction bases: 2. This CDR3 spans 12 amino acids.

The chain combines TRBV20-1 with TRBJ1-5; D call uncertain. Germline-derived CDR1 and CDR2 are DFQATT and SNEGSKA (reference sequence). Trimming took off 3 bases at V and 2 bases at J, with 11 bases between the two ends. The CDR3 is 14 amino acids. This CDR3 reads CSASRQVRNQPQHF. In nucleotides, the CDR3 is TGCAGTGCTAGTAGGCAGGTCCGCAATCAGCCCCAGCATTTT.

This clonotype showed up just a few times. The gene calls are TRBV3-1 and TRBJ2-7; D perhaps matches TRBD2 (6 bases). The V and J ends lost 0 bases and 3 bases respectively, with 18 bases between them. Germline-derived CDR1 and CDR2 are LGHDT and YNNKEL (reference sequence). CDR3 size: 17 residues. The CDR3 sequence: CASSQDVPWRGIYEQYF. In nucleotides, the CDR3 is TGTGCCAGCAGCCAAGACGTCCCTTGGCGGGGAATCTACGAGCAGTACTTC.

This clonotype was found once. The chain carries TRBV7-4 and TRBJ2-4, with 8 bases fitting TRBD2. The DNA end is a closer match to TRBJ2-7, so the J assignment may be wrong. Germline loops: CDR1 SGHVT, CDR2 SQSDAQ. The CDR3 contains 14 residues. CDR3 in amino acids: CASSPRTSCDEQYF. Here the CDR3 DNA reads TGTGCCAGCAGCCCCCGGACTAGCTGCGACGAGCAGTACTTC.

On this clonotype: This sequence may be a read error, since a much larger clone differs from it by one base. V is TRBV28 and J is TRBJ1-2, with 9 bases aligning to TRBD1. In germline, CDR1 is MDHEN, CDR2 SYDVKM. This CDR3 has 16 amino acids. CDR3 bases: TGTGCCGGCAGCCCTTTGGTTTGGACAGGGGACTATGGCTACACCTTC. Translated: CAGSPLVWTGDYGYTF.

J is TRBJ2-1 and V is TRBV10-3; TRBD2 is a possible D gene (7 bases). V was pared by 6 bases and J by 3 bases, with 12 bases between. Germline V CDR1 and CDR2: ENHRY, SYGVKD. The CDR3 is 14 residues long. The CDR3 protein is CAIRRRGGYNEQFF. The CDR3 DNA follows: TGTGCCATCAGGAGGAGGGGGGGCTACAATGAGCAGTTCTTC.

This clonotype has a single count. V gene TRBV6-6 combines with J gene TRBJ1-5; 8 nucleotides align to TRBD1. This CDR3 spans 16 amino acids. The junction had 11 bases not matched to a gene; V was cut back by 4 bases and J by 6 bases. CDR1 and CDR2 (germline): MNHNY, SVGAGI (reference sequence). The CDR3 spells CASSWARQGYGQPQHF. The CDR3 DNA follows: TGTGCCAGCAGTTGGGCCAGACAGGGGTACGGTCAGCCCCAGCATTTT.

The chain carries TRBV28 and TRBJ1-4; D is unresolved. The germline V gene has CDR1 MDHEN and CDR2 SYDVKM. V was cut by 5 bases and J by 3 bases, with 10 bases left in between. CDR3 length equals 14 residues. In nucleotides, the CDR3 is TGTGCCAGCAGTCCGGGGAGGGCTAATGAAAAACTGTTTTTT. Its translation: CASSPGRANEKLFF.

This clonotype was detected only a few times. V gene TRBV9 combines with J gene TRBJ1-2; D is undetermined. Trimming took off 4 bases at V and 3 bases at J, with 16 bases between the two ends. This CDR3 is built from 15 residues. CDR1 and CDR2 from the germline V gene are SGDLS and YYNGEE. The chain's CDR3 is CASSPGSSPHYGYTF. The CDR3 DNA sequence: TGTGCCAGCAGCCCCGGGTCTTCACCCCACTATGGCTACACCTTC.

In its sample, this clonotype was seen a few times. The genes are TRBV20-1 and TRBJ2-4; D perhaps matches TRBD1 (5 bases). V gave up 3 bases and J gave up 7 bases, with 25 bases separating them. Germline V gene lookup returns CDR1 DFQATT and CDR2 SNEGSKA (reference sequence). This CDR3 is 17 amino acids long. This CDR3 reads CSASLWKGRELRNIQYF. The CDR3 DNA sequence: TGCAGTGCTAGTTTGTGGAAGGGGCGCGAATTAAGGAACATTCAGTACTTC.

V usage is TRBV20-1 and J usage is TRBJ1-5; 7 bases agree with TRBD1. The germline CDR1 and CDR2 sequences are DFQATT and SNEGSKA (reference sequence). V dropped 1 base and J dropped 6; count of bases not matched to a gene: 6. The CDR3 contains 14 residues. This CDR3 is CSARGGRGSQPQHF. Written as DNA, the CDR3 is TGCAGTGCTAGAGGAGGCAGGGGGAGTCAGCCCCAGCATTTT.

The chain employs TRBV7-2 and TRBJ2-7; TRBD2 aligns across 11 bases. The CDR3 sequence is 14 residues long. From germline, CDR1 is SGHTA and CDR2 FQGNSA. V shed 2 bases and J 6 bases; nucleotides not matched to a gene: 3. The CDR3 bases are TGTGCCAGCAGCTTATTGCTAGCGGGAGGCGAGCAGTACTTC. It is translated as CASSLLLAGGEQYF. Full variable domain (missing parts from reference TRBV7-2 and TRBJ2-7): GAGVSQSPSNKVTEKGKDVELRCDPISGHTALYWYRQSLGQGLEFLIYFQGNSAPDKSGLPSDRFSAERTGGSVSTLTIQRTQQEDSAVYLCASSLLLAGGEQYFGPGTRLTVT.

The chain recombines TRBV6-5 with TRBJ2-7, with D uncertain. V was cut by 4 bases and J by 0 bases, with 10 bases left in between. Per germline, CDR1 MNHEY and CDR2 SVGAGI. This CDR3 has 14 amino acids. CDR3 in amino acids: CASSCIPTSYEQYF. For the CDR3, the DNA is TGTGCCAGCAGTTGCATCCCAACCTCCTACGAGCAGTACTTC.

The chain recombines TRBV3-1 with TRBJ2-1; 7 bases agree with TRBD1. The CDR3 covers 16 residues. In germline, CDR1 is LGHDT, CDR2 YNNKEL (reference sequence). Losses at the gene ends were 4 bases for V and 2 bases for J; bases not matched to a gene: 8. The CDR3 region has the DNA TGTGCCAGCAGCCGTTTGTCCGGGACAGCCTACAATGAGCAGTTCTTC. Translated, it gives CASSRLSGTAYNEQFF.